The clone carrying this T cell receptor (beta chain) was counted many times. Its specificity is not known. The data were taken from a study of response to subunit inactivated influenza vaccine. One entry per CDR3 protein results from TCRdb running MiXCR on the RT-PCR reads. In the table there are hundreds of thousands of distinct CDR3 sequences, approximately 12% of which are singletons. Study-level points and caveats: T cells newly recruited by each seasonal influenza vaccination are few, the authors suggested.

This receptor was taken from a man over 45 who received an inactivated influenza vaccine. This specimen was PBMCs from blood, taken on the day of vaccination.

CDR3 loop: CASSRDRTSRSGNTIYF. In nucleotides, the CDR3 is TGTGCCAGCAGCCGGGACAGAACTAGTCGCTCTGGAAACACCATATATTTT. The chain couples TRBV6-2 or TRBV6-3 to TRBJ1-3, with 7 bases aligning to TRBD1. The CDR3 length is 17 residues. V lost 6 bases to trimming and J lost 0 bases; unmatched junction nucleotides: 11. Germline V gives CDR1 MNHEY, CDR2 SVGEGT.